This entry describes one T cell receptor beta chain. Its antigen is still unknown. In the same sample, other DNA sequences code for this CDR3. The CDR3 covers 16 residues. Germline V lookup: CDR1 SEHNR, CDR2 FQNEAQ (reference sequence). The V and J ends lost 6 bases and 0 bases, in that order; junction bases with no gene match: 7. The sample originates from a study of cytomegalovirus exposure and HLA in healthy donors. Findings of the study overall: A list of roughly 160 TCR beta chains associated with cytomegalovirus was given. On later analysis, the bulk of CMV-associated TCR beta chains appeared to be HLA-restricted. A later analysis found common viral pathogens apparently linked to several of the most significant clusters.

60 Vbeta and 13 Jbeta primers were used in PCR. In the original processing: An analysis that came later counted 70 million to 100 million unique TCR beta chains, 10 million to 12 million shared. Generated by immunoSEQ multiplex PCR, the TCRdb table keeps only in-frame clones and is missing some. V and J calls and clone size come straight from that table; D and trimming were deduced from the DNA. In the table there are 110,000 to 150,000 clones, roughly 82% of which are singletons. This clonotype originated in a male donor in good health and CMV-seronegative. What was sequenced was PBMCs. The chain uses TRBV7-9 and TRBJ2-7, with 11 positions matching TRBD2. CDR3 coding DNA: TGTGCCAGCAGTCAACCAACTAGCGGGAGCTCCTACGAGCAGTACTTC. Amino acids: CASSQPTSGSSYEQYF. The variable domain in full, completed from reference TRBV7-9 and TRBJ2-7, reads DTGVSQNPRHKITKRGQNVTFRCDPISEHNRLYWYRQTLGQGPEFLTYFQNEAQLEKSRLLSDRFSAERPKGSFSTLEIQRTEQGDSAMYLCASSQPTSGSSYEQYFGPGTRLTVT.